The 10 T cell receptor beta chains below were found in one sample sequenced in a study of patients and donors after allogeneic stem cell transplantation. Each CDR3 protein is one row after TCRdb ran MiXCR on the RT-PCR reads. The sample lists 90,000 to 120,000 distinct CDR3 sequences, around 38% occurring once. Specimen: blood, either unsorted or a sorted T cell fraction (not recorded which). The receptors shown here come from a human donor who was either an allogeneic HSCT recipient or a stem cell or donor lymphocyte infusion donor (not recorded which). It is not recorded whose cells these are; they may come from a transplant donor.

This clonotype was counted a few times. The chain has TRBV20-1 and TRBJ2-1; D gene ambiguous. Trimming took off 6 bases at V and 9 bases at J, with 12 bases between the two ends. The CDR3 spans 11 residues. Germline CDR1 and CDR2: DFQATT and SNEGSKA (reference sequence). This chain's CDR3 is CSAKFIIEQFF. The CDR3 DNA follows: TGCAGTGCAAAGTTCATCATTGAGCAGTTCTTC.

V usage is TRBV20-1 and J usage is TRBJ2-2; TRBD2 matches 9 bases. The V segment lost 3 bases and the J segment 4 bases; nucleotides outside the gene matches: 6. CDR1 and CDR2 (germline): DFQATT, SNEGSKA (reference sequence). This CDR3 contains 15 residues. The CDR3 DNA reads TGCAGTGCTAGGAGGGGACTAGCCGGCACCGGGGAGCTGTTTTTT. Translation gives CSARRGLAGTGELFF.

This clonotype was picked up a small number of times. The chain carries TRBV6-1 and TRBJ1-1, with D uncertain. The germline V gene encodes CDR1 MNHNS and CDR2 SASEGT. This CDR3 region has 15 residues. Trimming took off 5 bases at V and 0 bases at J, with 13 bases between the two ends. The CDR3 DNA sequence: TGTGCCAGCAGTACCCAGCAGAGCATGAACACTGAAGCTTTCTTT. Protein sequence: CASSTQQSMNTEAFF.

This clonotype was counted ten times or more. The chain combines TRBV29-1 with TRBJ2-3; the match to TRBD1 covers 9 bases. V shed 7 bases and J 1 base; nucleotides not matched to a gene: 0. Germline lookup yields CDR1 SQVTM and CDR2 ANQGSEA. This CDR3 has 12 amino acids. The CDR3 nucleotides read TGCAGCGGGACAGGGGGCACAGATACGCAGTATTTT. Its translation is CSGTGGTDTQYF.

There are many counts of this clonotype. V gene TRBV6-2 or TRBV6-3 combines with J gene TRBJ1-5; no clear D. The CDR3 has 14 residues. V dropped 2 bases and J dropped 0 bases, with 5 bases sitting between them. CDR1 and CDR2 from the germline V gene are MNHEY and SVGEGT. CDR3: CASSYSNSNQPQHF. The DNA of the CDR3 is TGTGCCAGCAGTTACAGCAATAGCAATCAGCCCCAGCATTTT.

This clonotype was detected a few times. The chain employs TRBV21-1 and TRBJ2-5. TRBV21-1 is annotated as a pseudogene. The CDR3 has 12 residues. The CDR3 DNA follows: TGTGCCAGCAGCAAAGTACGGGAGACCCAGTACTTC. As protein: CASSKVRETQYF.

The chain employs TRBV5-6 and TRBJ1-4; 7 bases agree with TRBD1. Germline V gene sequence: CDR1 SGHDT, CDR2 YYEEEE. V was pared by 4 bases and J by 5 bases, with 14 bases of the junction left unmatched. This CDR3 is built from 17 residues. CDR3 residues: CASSATPNRGLNEKLFF. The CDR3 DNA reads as TGTGCCAGCAGCGCTACACCCAACAGGGGACTGAATGAAAAACTGTTTTTT.

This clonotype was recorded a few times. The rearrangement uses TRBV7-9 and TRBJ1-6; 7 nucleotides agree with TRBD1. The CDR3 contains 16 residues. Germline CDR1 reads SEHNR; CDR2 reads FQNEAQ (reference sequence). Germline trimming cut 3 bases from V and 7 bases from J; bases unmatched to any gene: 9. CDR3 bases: TGTGCCAGCAGCTTGCTATCGACAGGGAAAAATTCACCCCTCCACTTT. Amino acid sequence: CASSLLSTGKNSPLHF.

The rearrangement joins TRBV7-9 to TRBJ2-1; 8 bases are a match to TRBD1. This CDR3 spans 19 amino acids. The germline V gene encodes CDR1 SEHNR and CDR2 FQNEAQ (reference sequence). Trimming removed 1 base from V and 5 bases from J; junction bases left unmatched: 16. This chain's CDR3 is CASSLEGLDRDGVHNEQFF. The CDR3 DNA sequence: TGTGCCAGCAGCTTAGAGGGACTGGACAGGGATGGGGTCCACAATGAGCAGTTCTTC.

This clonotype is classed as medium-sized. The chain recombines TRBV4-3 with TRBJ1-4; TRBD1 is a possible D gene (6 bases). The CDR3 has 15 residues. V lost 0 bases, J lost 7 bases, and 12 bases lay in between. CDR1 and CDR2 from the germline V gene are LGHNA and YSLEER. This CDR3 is CASSQDVGQPEKLFF. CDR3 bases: TGCGCCAGCAGCCAAGACGTTGGACAGCCTGAAAAACTGTTTTTT.